The 24 T cell receptor beta chains in this list originate from one sample, sequenced in a study of T cells in Graves' hyperthyroidism and ophthalmopathy. The source material, RNA transcripts, was used to amplify TCR beta CDR3 regions. The primer set for the first-round RT-PCR of the TCR CDR3 was HTBI. TCRdb processed the multiplex PCR reads anew with MiXCR; each CDR3 protein has one entry. The sample has around 600,000 distinct CDR3 sequences, roughly 15% seen once. The sample taken for sequencing was blood. All receptors come from a woman between 40 and 50 years old with Graves' ophthalmopathy.

This clonotype showed up many times. V and J are TRBV29-1 and TRBJ2-7; TRBD1 is a possible D gene (5 bases). The CDR3 spans 12 residues. Trimming left V 7 bases short and J 6 bases short, with 16 bases between. Germline lookup yields CDR1 SQVTM and CDR2 ANQGSEA. CDR3 sequence reads: CSAGARTTEQYF. In DNA form, the CDR3 reads TGCAGCGCTGGGGCGAGGACCACCGAGCAGTACTTC.

This clonotype was counted ten times or more. The chain uses TRBV7-8 and TRBJ2-7; D possibly corresponds to TRBD2 (6 bases). V was shortened by 4 bases and J by 3 bases, with 16 bases between the two germline ends. Germline CDR1 SGHVS, CDR2 FQNEAQ. The CDR3 spans 15 residues. This CDR3 is CASSSSGLGGYEQYF. CDR3 sequence (DNA): TGTGCCAGCAGCTCGTCAGGACTCGGGGGCTACGAGCAGTACTTC.

This clonotype has at least ten counts. The CDR3, as DNA: TGCAGCGTTGAAGAGGGCAGGGGAAGAACTGAAGCTTTCTTT. It is translated as CSVEEGRGRTEAFF. The chain carries TRBV29-1 and TRBJ1-1; tentatively, D is TRBD1 (6 bases). V was clipped by 0 bases and J by 5 bases, with 13 bases between them. Germline V CDR1 and CDR2: SQVTM, ANQGSEA. This CDR3 comprises 14 residues.

This clonotype was recorded at least ten times. The V gene is TRBV6-1, the J gene TRBJ1-6, with a weak D call TRBD1 (6 bases). Trimming cost V 6 bases and J 8 bases, with 20 bases left between them. The CDR3 loop spans 16 amino acids. The germline V gene has CDR1 MNHNS and CDR2 SASEGT. The CDR3 DNA sequence: TGTGCCAGCAGAGACGGCAGGGGTAAGACGGATTCACCCCTCCACTTT. This sequence encodes CASRDGRGKTDSPLHF.

The rearrangement joins TRBV4-1 to TRBJ2-1, with 9 bases matching TRBD1. Germline V gene sequence: CDR1 MGHRA, CDR2 YSYEKL. The CDR3 has 15 residues. Losses at the gene ends were 1 base for V and 4 bases for J; bases not matched to a gene: 2. This CDR3 reads CASSQAGQGYNEQFF. The CDR3 nucleotides are TGCGCCAGCAGCCAAGCAGGACAGGGGTACAATGAGCAGTTCTTC.

This clonotype was counted at least ten times. The chain links TRBV6-2 or TRBV6-3 to TRBJ1-5; TRBD1 matches 8 bases. This CDR3 contains 16 residues. Trimming cost V 6 bases and J 3 bases; bases outside gene matches: 10. In germline, CDR1 is MNHEY, CDR2 SVGEGT. The CDR3 coding sequence is TGTGCCAGCAGGGATGGACAGGGCCCCACCAATCAGCCCCAGCATTTT. Protein sequence: CASRDGQGPTNQPQHF.

In its sample, this clonotype was seen many times. J is TRBJ1-5 and V is TRBV12-5; 8 bases match TRBD1. The CDR3 has 14 residues. V shed 7 bases, J shed 7 bases, and the junction held 9 bases outside the gene matches. The germline CDR1 and CDR2 sequences are LGHNT and FRNRAP. CDR3 nucleotides: TGTGCTAGTGCCACCGACAGGGGCGGACAGCCCCAGCATTTT. Amino acids: CASATDRGGQPQHF.

This clonotype was found many times. DNA of the CDR3: TGTGCCAGCAGCTATATGACAGGGCCGGGAGAGACCCAGTACTTC. Its protein product is CASSYMTGPGETQYF. This sequence joins TRBV11-2 and TRBJ2-5; 7 bases are a match to TRBD1. Germline CDR1 and CDR2: SGHAT and FQNNGV. The length of the CDR3 is 15 residues. The V and J ends lost 4 bases and 4 bases, in that order; junction bases with no gene match: 9.

This clonotype was seen ten or more times. The gene calls are TRBV6-5 and TRBJ2-1, with TRBD2 matching 10 bases. J gave up 3 bases and V 3 bases, and 2 bases lay outside the gene matches. This CDR3 has 15 residues. Germline loops: CDR1 MNHEY, CDR2 SVGAGI. This chain's CDR3 is CASSYRLAGYNEQFF. The CDR3 nucleotides are TGTGCCAGCAGTTATCGACTAGCGGGCTACAATGAGCAGTTCTTC.

This clonotype was detected many times. V usage is TRBV28 and J usage is TRBJ1-2, with no clear D. CDR3 size: 12 residues. Germline CDR1 and CDR2: MDHEN and SYDVKM. The V end was cut by 2 bases, the J end by 4 bases, with 5 bases between. CDR3 sequence: CASSLRGYGYTF. The CDR3 bases are TGTGCCAGCAGTTTAAGAGGCTATGGCTACACCTTC.

The V and J genes are TRBV28 and TRBJ2-7, with TRBD2 matching over 9 bases. V lost 10 bases and J lost 4; bases outside the gene matches: 14. Germline V CDR1 and CDR2: MDHEN, SYDVKM. This CDR3 is built from 15 residues. This CDR3 is CATGGGLAGIYEQYF. The CDR3 nucleotides are TGTGCCACCGGGGGGGGGCTAGCGGGAATATACGAGCAGTACTTC.

This clonotype was seen more than once but under ten times. The chain recombines TRBV6-1 with TRBJ2-1; the D gene is possibly TRBD2 (5 bases). V was cut by 5 bases and J by 0 bases, with 11 bases left in between. The CDR3 is 15 residues long. In germline, CDR1 is MNHNS, CDR2 SASEGT. CDR3 coding DNA: TGTGCCAGCAGTTTAGCGCCTGACTCCTACAATGAGCAGTTCTTC. As protein: CASSLAPDSYNEQFF.

Comments on this clonotype: A much larger clone is a single base away; this may be a read error. The chain links TRBV20-1 to TRBJ1-2; D is possibly TRBD1 (6 bases). Germline V lookup: CDR1 DFQATT, CDR2 SNEGSKA (reference sequence). The CDR3 runs to 14 residues. V was trimmed by 6 bases and J by 6 bases, leaving 20 bases between them. The CDR3 here is CSAAPGGRRNGYTF. In DNA, the CDR3 is TGCAGTGCAGCCCCCGGGGGGCGAAGAAATGGCTACACCTTC.

This clonotype was counted at least ten times. This chain connects TRBV11-2 to TRBJ2-7; D is possibly TRBD2 (5 bases). The CDR3 has 17 residues. Germline assignment: CDR1 SGHAT and CDR2 FQNNGV. The V end lost 2 bases, the J end lost 1 base, and 18 bases lay between the germline ends. The DNA of the CDR3 is TGTGCCAGCAGCTTATATAGTTGGCGGGTAGTTTCCTACGAGCAGTACTTC. It encodes CASSLYSWRVVSYEQYF.

This clonotype appeared many times. CDR3 region: CATSRDRVEQFF. The CDR3 DNA is TGTGCCACCAGCAGAGACCGGGTAGAGCAGTTCTTC. This chain uses TRBV15 with TRBJ2-1; no firm D call. There are 12 residues in the CDR3. Germline values: CDR1 LNHNV, CDR2 YYDKDF (reference sequence). V gave up 0 bases and J gave up 10 bases, with 7 bases separating them.

V is TRBV2 and J is TRBJ2-7; maybe TRBD1 (6 bases). V was clipped by 8 bases and J by 2 bases, with 13 bases between them. The V gene's germline CDR1 is SNHLY and CDR2 FYNNEI. There are 13 residues in the CDR3. DNA for the CDR3: TGTGCCAGCTCCGGGACAACCCCCTACGAGCAGTACTTC. It is translated as CASSGTTPYEQYF.

The chain combines TRBV4-1 with TRBJ1-3, with a tentative D call TRBD1 (5 bases). The germline V and J ends were trimmed by 4 bases and 1 base, with 14 bases remaining between them. CDR1 is MGHRA and CDR2 is YSYEKL in the germline V gene. The CDR3 totals 16 residues. CDR3 DNA sequence: TGCGCCAGCAGCCGTGAGGGGATAAATTCTGGAAACACCATATATTTT. Protein product: CASSREGINSGNTIYF.

This clonotype has only a few counts. The chain recombines TRBV25-1 with TRBJ1-2, with D possibly TRBD1 on 5 matching bases. CDR1 is MGHDK, CDR2 SYGVNS, per germline. The CDR3 is 14 residues long. Trimming removed 1 base from V and 4 bases from J, with 10 bases in between. CDR3 coding DNA: TGTGCCAGCAGTGAATGGGACGCTTCCTATGGCTACACCTTC. This translates into CASSEWDASYGYTF.

Notes on this clonotype: At one end the junction does not follow the germline gene, possibly because of a read error. V is TRBV4-2 and J is TRBJ2-1; D may be TRBD1 (6 bases). Germline assignment: CDR1 LGHNA and CDR2 YNFKEQ. CDR3 length: 18 residues. The CDR3 DNA is TGTGCCAGCGGCCAGGGTTCAGGGGCCCCCATCCCCTACAATGAGCAGTTCTTC. Amino acids: CASGQGSGAPIPYNEQFF.

The rearrangement uses TRBV5-6 and TRBJ2-1; 9 bases map to TRBD2. The germline gives CDR1 SGHDT, CDR2 YYEEEE. The V gene end was trimmed by 4 bases and the J gene end by 10 bases; junction bases not matched to a gene: 12. The CDR3 length is 15 residues. The CDR3 DNA sequence: TGTGCCAGCAGCAGTACGGCGGGGGGGCCCGGGGAGCAGTTCTTC. This sequence encodes CASSSTAGGPGEQFF.

The rearrangement uses TRBV11-2 and TRBJ1-5; a weak D match, TRBD1 (6 bases). This CDR3 region has 16 residues. Germline CDR1 and CDR2: SGHAT and FQNNGV. The ends were cut back, 4 bases at V and 4 bases at J, with 17 bases in the middle. Here the CDR3 reads CASSSGAPGQNQPQHF. In nucleotides, the CDR3 is TGTGCCAGCAGCTCGGGGGCCCCGGGCCAAAATCAGCCCCAGCATTTT.

The chain has TRBV30 and TRBJ1-6, with 7 nucleotides matching TRBD1. Looked up from germline, CDR1 is GTSNPN and CDR2 is SVGIG (reference sequence). The V and J ends lost 3 bases and 7 bases, in that order; junction bases with no gene match: 9. CDR3 length equals 15 residues. CDR3 sequence: CAWSVRRGGNSPLHF. CDR3 sequence (DNA): TGTGCCTGGAGCGTCAGGAGAGGGGGCAATTCACCCCTCCACTTT.

This clonotype was seen at least ten times. The rearrangement links TRBV11-2 to TRBJ2-2; D gene ambiguous. The CDR3 loop spans 12 amino acids. V was cut by 1 base and J by 6 bases, with 3 bases left in between. CDR1 is SGHAT and CDR2 is FQNNGV in the germline V gene. CDR3 protein: CASSLVAGELFF. The CDR3 coding sequence is TGTGCCAGCAGCTTAGTTGCCGGGGAGCTGTTTTTT.

This clonotype appeared many times. The chain links TRBV30 to TRBJ2-7; D uncertain. The CDR3 extends over 14 amino acids. V was pared by 2 bases and J by 6 bases, with 17 bases between. Per germline, CDR1 GTSNPN and CDR2 SVGIG (reference sequence). The CDR3 DNA reads as TGTGCCTGGAGTACGGTCATAACATCGGGCGAGCAGTACTTC. This encodes CAWSTVITSGEQYF. The whole variable domain, filled in from reference TRBV30 and TRBJ2-7, reads SQTIHQWPATLVQPVGSPLSLECTVEGTSNPNLYWYRQAAGRGLQLLFYSVGIGQISSEVPQNLSASRPQDRQFILSSKKLLLSDSGFYLCAWSTVITSGEQYFGPGTRLTVT.